Sequencing of this T cell receptor beta chain was carried out in a study of T cells in tuberculosis. The CDR3 loop spans 13 amino acids. Deletions cut 4 bases from V and 1 base from J, with 8 bases between. CDR1 and CDR2 from the germline V gene are MNHNS and SASEGT. Clones were sequenced by immunoSEQ multiplex PCR, and TCRdb holds only the in-frame ones, with some missing. This sample has under 45,000 clones, with 95% found just once. The chain recombines TRBV6-1 with TRBJ2-7; TRBD1 might be the D (5 bases). Sequencing used PBMCs. This sequence was found in a donor aged 10 to 29 with latent tuberculosis or without tuberculosis infection. The CDR3 DNA follows: TGTGCCAGCAGTGGTGACAGATCCTACGAGCAGTACTTC. The encoded protein is CASSGDRSYEQYF.